A selection of T cell receptor beta chains follows, all from one sample in a study of blood T cell repertoires in COVID-19. Sequencing was performed with immunoSEQ multiplex PCR; in TCRdb, only in-frame clones are kept and a portion is missing. The sample lists 250,000 or so clones; over 80% were seen once. The sample consisted of peripheral blood. These receptors were obtained from a woman aged 40 to 50 who had recovered from COVID-19. The CDR3 runs from the conserved cysteine through the conserved F or W. A D gene is named only where the DNA matches it firmly. Some rows mark clone size as missing; the rest say once, few, many or name a class of expanded clone.

TRBV2	TRBJ2-3	TRBD2	-	CASRAGGSDTQYF	TGTGCCAGCAGGGCGGGGGGCTCAGATACGCAGTATTTT
TRBV19	TRBJ1-3	-	-	CASSMDSPGNTIYF	TGTGCCAGTAGTATGGACAGCCCTGGAAACACCATATATTTT
TRBV5-1	TRBJ1-4	-	-	CASSSQGLTNEKLFF	TGCGCCAGCAGCTCCCAGGGGTTAACTAATGAAAAACTGTTTTTT
TRBV10-3	TRBJ1-1	TRBD1	once	CAIRNGQGRTEAFF	TGTGCCATCAGGAACGGACAGGGACGGACTGAAGCTTTCTTT
TRBV27	TRBJ1-6	TRBD1	-	CASSDRARNSPLHF	TGTGCCAGCAGCGACAGGGCTCGAAATTCACCCCTCCACTTT
TRBV27	TRBJ2-7	-	once	CASSYGSGYEQYF	TGTGCCAGCAGTTATGGGAGCGGCTACGAGCAGTACTTC
TRBV2	TRBJ1-6	TRBD1	-	CASSGVGGGNSPLHF	TGTGCCAGCAGTGGGGTAGGGGGCGGTAATTCACCCCTCCACTTT
TRBV6-5	TRBJ2-7	TRBD1	few	CASRLLQGSYEQYF	TGTGCCAGCAGACTGTTACAGGGGTCCTACGAGCAGTACTTC
TRBV6-5	TRBJ1-5	-	-	CASGGGSSGNQPQHF	TGTGCCAGCGGAGGCGGGTCATCGGGGAATCAGCCCCAGCATTTT
TRBV5-5	TRBJ1-6	-	-	CASSLRDINSPLHF	TGTGCCAGCAGCTTGCGGGACATTAATTCACCCCTCCACTTT
TRBV15	TRBJ2-3	TRBD1	many	CATSRGQGSTDTQYF	TGTGCCACCAGCAGAGGACAGGGTAGCACAGATACGCAGTATTTT
TRBV15	TRBJ1-2	TRBD1	-	CATRQGLRRGGHNYGYTF	TGTGCCACACGTCAGGGCCTCCGGAGAGGGGGCCACAACTATGGCTACACCTTC
TRBV2	TRBJ1-1	-	-	CASSEESGNTEAFF	TGTGCCAGCAGTGAAGAATCAGGAAACACTGAAGCTTTCTTT
TRBV5-1	TRBJ2-5	-	-	CASSLSPQETQYF	TGCGCCAGCAGCTTAAGCCCCCAAGAGACCCAGTACTTC
TRBV7-2	TRBJ2-1	-	-	CASSLAAIWALGFVGNEQFF	TGTGCCAGCAGCTTAGCTGCCATCTGGGCCCTCGGCTTTGTTGGGAATGAGCAGTTCTTC
TRBV14	TRBJ2-3	TRBD2	-	CASSLGPSGNTGTQYF	TGTGCCAGCAGCCTTGGGCCGAGCGGGAACACTGGTACGCAGTATTTT
TRBV19	TRBJ2-4	-	-	CASNPRGAKNIQYF	TGTGCCAGTAACCCCCGGGGGGCCAAAAACATTCAGTACTTC
TRBV7-9	TRBJ1-1	-	-	CASSSGGETEAFF	TGTGCCAGCAGCTCTGGGGGGGAAACTGAAGCTTTCTTT
TRBV2	TRBJ1-2	-	-	CASGPGDGYTF	TGTGCCAGCGGCCCAGGGGATGGCTACACCTTC
TRBV6-5	TRBJ2-1	-	-	CASSYTGLNEQFF	TGTGCCAGCAGTTACACGGGGTTGAATGAGCAGTTCTTC
TRBV7-2	TRBJ1-2	-	-	CASSLSPSYGYTF	TGTGCCAGCAGCTTATCCCCCAGCTATGGCTACACCTTC
TRBV3-1/TRBV3-2	TRBJ1-2	TRBD1	-	CASSHGQDIGYTF	TGTGCCAGCAGCCACGGACAGGATATCGGCTACACCTTC
TRBV7-2	TRBJ2-7	TRBD1	-	CASSSRDRTYEQYF	TGTGCCAGCAGCTCCCGGGACAGAACCTACGAGCAGTACTTC
TRBV10-3	TRBJ2-1	TRBD2	once	CANKAGGAYNEQFF	TGTGCCAACAAAGCGGGGGGCGCTTACAATGAGCAGTTCTTC
TRBV7-2	TRBJ1-6	-	many	CASSFTTVYNSPLHF	TGTGCCAGCAGCTTTACGACAGTCTATAATTCACCCCTCCACTTT
TRBV5-1	TRBJ2-3	-	-	CASQTGPEDTQYF	TGCGCCAGCCAAACAGGACCTGAGGATACGCAGTATTTT
TRBV9	TRBJ2-7	TRBD1	-	CASSVGGAGGTGEQYF	TGTGCCAGCAGCGTAGGGGGGGCAGGGGGCACAGGCGAGCAGTACTTC
TRBV28	TRBJ1-5	-	once	CASQPPMAGNSNQPQHF	TGTGCCTCTCAACCCCCAATGGCGGGTAATAGCAATCAGCCCCAGCATTTT
TRBV19	TRBJ2-2	TRBD1	-	CASSAGTGGATGELFF	TGTGCCAGTAGTGCCGGGACAGGGGGCGCGACCGGGGAGCTGTTTTTT
TRBV28	TRBJ1-2	-	-	CASSLILLGATYGYTF	TGTGCCAGCAGTTTAATCCTTCTGGGGGCGACCTATGGCTACACCTTC
TRBV5-1	TRBJ2-3	-	-	CASSIRGGRVTDTQYF	TGCGCCAGCAGCATTCGTGGCGGGCGCGTGACAGATACGCAGTATTTT
TRBV6-5	TRBJ2-3	-	few	CASSRVAGTDTQYF	TGTGCCAGCTCTCGGGTGGCTGGCACAGATACGCAGTATTTT
TRBV10-3	TRBJ2-2	-	-	CAISTSQGYGELFF	TGTGCCATCAGTACTTCACAGGGATACGGGGAGCTGTTTTTT
TRBV4-2	TRBJ1-6	TRBD1	-	CASSQEISGGISPLHF	TGTGCCAGCAGCCAAGAGATATCAGGGGGCATTTCACCCCTCCACTTT
TRBV5-1	TRBJ1-2	-	-	CASKDRTNYGYTF	TGCGCCAGCAAAGACAGAACCAACTATGGCTACACCTTC
TRBV28	TRBJ1-1	TRBD1	-	CASSLSAGGVAEAFF	TGTGCCAGCAGTTTATCAGCAGGGGGCGTCGCTGAAGCTTTCTTT
TRBV12-3/TRBV12-4	TRBJ1-4	-	-	CASSLGGVKLFF	TGTGCCAGCAGTTTGGGGGGGGTAAAACTGTTTTTT
TRBV24-1	TRBJ2-5	-	-	CATSDFRGRVETQYF	TGTGCCACCAGTGATTTTAGGGGGAGGGTGGAGACCCAGTACTTC
TRBV29-1	TRBJ1-2	-	-	CSVRPLLNYGYTF	TGCAGCGTCAGGCCCCTTTTGAACTATGGCTACACCTTC
TRBV5-1	TRBJ1-2	-	-	CASSLGAANYGYTF	TGCGCCAGCAGCTTGGGAGCCGCTAACTATGGCTACACCTTC
TRBV7-9	TRBJ2-7	TRBD2	-	CASSKEAGGHYEQYF	TGTGCCAGCAGCAAGGAAGCGGGGGGGCATTACGAGCAGTACTTC
TRBV6-5	TRBJ2-3	-	many	CASSYSRETDTQYF	TGTGCCAGCAGTTACTCGAGAGAGACAGATACGCAGTATTTT
TRBV5-1	TRBJ1-2	-	few	CASSLGGFLDYGYTF	TGCGCCAGCAGCTTGGGCGGCTTTTTGGACTATGGCTACACCTTC
TRBV5-1	TRBJ2-3	-	-	CASSLSGSSTDTQYF	TGCGCCAGCAGCTTGAGCGGCTCTAGCACAGATACGCAGTATTTT
TRBV5-1	TRBJ1-1	TRBD1	-	CASSWTGVNTEAFF	TGCGCCAGCAGTTGGACAGGGGTGAACACTGAAGCTTTCTTT
TRBV7-9	TRBJ1-3	-	-	CASSFGGFGNTIYF	TGTGCCAGCAGCTTCGGAGGGTTTGGAAACACCATATATTTT
TRBV7-8	TRBJ1-6	TRBD1	-	CASSLEGQDNSPLHF	TGTGCCAGCAGCTTAGAGGGACAGGATAATTCACCCCTCCACTTT
TRBV6-2/TRBV6-3	TRBJ1-3	-	-	CASSTTTGVLSGNTIYF	TGTGCCAGCAGTACCACGACAGGTGTTCTCTCTGGAAACACCATATATTTT
TRBV7-2	TRBJ2-1	-	once	CASSSRLGRGNEQFF	TGTGCCAGCAGCAGCCGACTAGGTAGAGGGAATGAGCAGTTCTTC
TRBV5-4	TRBJ1-1	-	-	CASSFDGENTEAFF	TGTGCCAGCAGCTTCGACGGGGAGAACACTGAAGCTTTCTTT